This T cell receptor beta chain was captured in a study of T cell responses to AZD1222 COVID-19 vaccine. Generated by immunoSEQ multiplex PCR, the TCRdb table keeps only in-frame clones and is missing some. The sample lists 200,000 to 250,000 clones, roughly 91% occurring once. This clone was picked up one time. Its antigen is currently unknown. Germline loops: CDR1 GTSNPN, CDR2 SVGIG (reference sequence). Trimming cost V 7 bases and J 0 bases; bases outside gene matches: 9. This CDR3 contains 15 residues. Findings and limits, study-wide: Donors in the cohort were predominantly white British and more often female, and clonal diversity was possibly underestimated. Repertoires were sampled only after the peak T cell response. At 160-218 and 743-854, vaccine-associated CD4 TCRs were dominant, and they spanned spike.

The sample in question was peripheral blood, obtained on day 0 of MenACWY control vaccination. The chain couples TRBV30 to TRBJ1-3; 7 bases agree with TRBD1. The TCR comes from an adult in good health. This CDR3 is CASQGGTNSGNTIYF. The CDR3, as DNA: TGTGCCTCGCAGGGGGGAACTAACTCTGGAAACACCATATATTTT.